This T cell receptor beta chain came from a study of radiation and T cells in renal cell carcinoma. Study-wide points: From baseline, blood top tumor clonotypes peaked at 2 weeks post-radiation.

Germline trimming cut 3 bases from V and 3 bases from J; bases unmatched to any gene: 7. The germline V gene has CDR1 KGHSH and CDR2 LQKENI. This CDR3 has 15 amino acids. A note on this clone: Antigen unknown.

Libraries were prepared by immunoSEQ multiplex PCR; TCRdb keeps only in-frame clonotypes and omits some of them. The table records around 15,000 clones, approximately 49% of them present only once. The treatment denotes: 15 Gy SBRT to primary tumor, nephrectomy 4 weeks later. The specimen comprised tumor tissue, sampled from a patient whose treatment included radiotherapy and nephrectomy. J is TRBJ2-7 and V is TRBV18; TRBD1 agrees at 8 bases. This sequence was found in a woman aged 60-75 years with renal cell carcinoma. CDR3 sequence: CASSPRGQGYYEQYF. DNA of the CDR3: TGTGCCAGCTCACCTCGCGGACAGGGCTACTACGAGCAGTACTTC.